The 9 T cell receptor beta chains below all came from one sample that was sequenced in a study of Ad26.COV2.S vaccination and SARS-CoV-2 variants. Profiled with immunoSEQ multiplex PCR; TCRdb holds only in-frame clones, not every one. This table has roughly 400,000 clones, 80% to 95% appearing once. Treatment reported: about 20 received Ad26.COV2.S at low or high dose, single or two shots; about 5 received placebo; per-sample allocation not given. Day 63 after the first vaccine or placebo injection was the time point for sampling. The sequenced sample was peripheral blood, obtained in a trial of Ad26.COV2.S vaccine versus placebo. These receptors all stem from a person aged 18-65 years who received the Ad26.COV2.S COVID-19 vaccine or a placebo.

In regard to this clone: Other DNA sequences in the same sample also yield this CDR3. This chain joins TRBV6-5 and TRBJ2-3; D might be TRBD1 (5 bases). The CDR3 is 11 amino acids. Germline V gives CDR1 MNHEY, CDR2 SVGAGI. The V end lost 5 bases, the J end lost 5 bases, and 5 bases lay between the germline ends. The CDR3 sequence is CASSRGDTQYF. CDR3 nucleotides: TGTGCCAGCAGTAGGGGAGATACGCAGTATTTT.

The chain is built from TRBV11-1 and TRBJ2-3; D is unresolved. The length of the CDR3 is 11 residues. CDR1 and CDR2 from the germline V gene are SGHAT and FQDESV (reference sequence). V lost 4 bases and J lost 2, with 1 base in between. CDR3 DNA sequence: TGTGCCAGCAGCTCCACAGATACGCAGTATTTT. Translation: CASSSTDTQYF.

As DNA, the CDR3 is TGTGCCAGCAGCTTCGGGCAGGGTAGGGATGGCTACACCTTC. Translation gives CASSFGQGRDGYTF. The chain is built from TRBV5-4 and TRBJ1-2, with D tentatively TRBD1 (5 bases). This CDR3 has 14 amino acids. V was pared by 2 bases and J by 6 bases, with 14 bases between. Germline V gene lookup returns CDR1 SGHNT and CDR2 YYREEE (reference sequence).

This clone has only one observation. CDR3 region: CASSLSRDYPYEQYF. As DNA, the CDR3 is TGTGCCAGCAGCTTATCCCGGGACTACCCCTACGAGCAGTACTTC. V usage is TRBV7-9 and J usage is TRBJ2-7; 7 bases match TRBD2. With V trimmed by 2 bases and J by 2 bases, 6 bases remained unmatched. The germline V gene has CDR1 SEHNR and CDR2 FQNEAQ (reference sequence). The CDR3 is 15 residues long.

The chain carries TRBV28 and TRBJ2-7, with D perhaps matching TRBD1 or TRBD2 (6 bases each). Germline V lookup: CDR1 MDHEN, CDR2 SYDVKM. The V gene lost 5 bases and the J gene lost 4 bases, with 12 bases spanning the gap. The CDR3 is 13 amino acids. The CDR3 DNA is TGTGCCAGCAGTAGGGGGGACCGGTACGAGCAGTACTTC. Encoded protein: CASSRGDRYEQYF.

This clone was detected a few times. CDR3 amino acids: CSVEDFGPRVEQFF. The CDR3 region has the DNA TGCAGCGTTGAAGATTTTGGTCCGCGGGTTGAGCAGTTCTTC. The genes are TRBV29-1 and TRBJ2-1; D may be TRBD2 (5 bases). The germline CDR1 and CDR2 sequences are SQVTM and ANQGSEA. This CDR3 region has 14 residues. Trimming took 0 bases from V and 9 from J, leaving 15 bases between them.

The J gene is TRBJ1-5, the V gene TRBV5-5, with D tentatively TRBD1 (5 bases). There are 13 residues in the CDR3. Trimming took off 3 bases at V and 1 base at J, with 5 bases between the two ends. Germline V gene data show CDR1 as SGHKS and CDR2 as YYEKEE (reference sequence). This CDR3 reads CASSWDSNQPQHF. For the CDR3, the DNA is TGTGCCAGCAGCTGGGACAGCAATCAGCCCCAGCATTTT. The entire variable domain, with the rest obtained from reference TRBV5-5 and TRBJ1-5, is as follows: DAGVTQSPTHLIKTRGQQVTLRCSPISGHKSVSWYQQVLGQGPQFIFQYYEKEERGRGNFPDRFSARQFPNYSSELNVNALLLGDSALYLCASSWDSNQPQHFGDGTRLSIL.

The chain has TRBV5-1 and TRBJ1-2; 7 nucleotides line up with TRBD1. J was trimmed by 4 bases and V by 4 bases; bases with no gene match: 7. The germline V gene has CDR1 SGHRS and CDR2 YFSETQ. The CDR3 loop spans 14 amino acids. CDR3: CASSVDRVGYGYTF. The CDR3 nucleotides are TGCGCCAGCAGCGTCGACAGGGTCGGCTATGGCTACACCTTC.

On this clone itself: The same CDR3 also results from other DNA sequences found in this sample. The chain links TRBV7-6 to TRBJ2-1; no firm D call. The germline V gene encodes CDR1 SGHVS and CDR2 FNYEAQ. CDR3 size: 12 residues. The V end lost 5 bases, the J end lost 2 bases, and 4 bases lay between the germline ends. The CDR3 DNA follows: TGTGCCAGCAGCCCTGCCTACAATGAGCAGTTCTTC. Amino acid sequence: CASSPAYNEQFF.